The clone carrying this T cell receptor beta chain was seen at least ten times. The V and J ends lost 2 bases and 0 bases respectively, with 8 bases between them. CDR1 is MDHEN and CDR2 is SYDVKM in the germline V gene. The CDR3 is 15 residues long. This sample stems from a study of T cell repertoires in cytomegalovirus infection. TCRdb recomputed calls from the reads with MiXCR, one row per CDR3 protein. In the table there are over 300,000 distinct CDR3 sequences, over 7.5% of which are singletons. Sequencing was performed on PBMCs. The genes are TRBV28 and TRBJ1-5; D gene ambiguous. The clonotype originates from a human donor in good health (CMV status not recorded). Some clones in this sample may be carry-over from other donors' samples. The CDR3, as DNA: TGTGCCAGCAGTTTACCTCCCGTTAGCAATCAGCCCCAGCATTTT. Protein: CASSLPPVSNQPQHF.